This TCR beta chain came from a study of CD8 T cells in ankylosing spondylitis. As to this clonotype: As yet, its antigen is unknown.

V lost 6 bases to trimming and J lost 1 base, with 16 bases between them. Germline lookup yields CDR1 MNHNS and CDR2 SASEGT. The CDR3 is 16 amino acids. Quantitative 5'-RACE with molecular barcodes generated TCR beta libraries. TCRdb re-called the 5' RACE reads with MiXCR, one entry per CDR3 protein. The data contain about 440,000 distinct CDR3 sequences, roughly 17% of them singletons. Overall study results and limits: A subset of motif variants has previously been described in the synovial fluid and blood of reactive arthritis. CD8+ by phenotype, disease-linked clones were relatively rare in peripheral blood. Ankylosing spondylitis blood seemed to carry a telltale TCR beta motif made of under ten highly homologous variants.

This receptor was identified in a male donor with ankylosing spondylitis. Sequencing used blood, either unsorted or a sorted T cell fraction (not recorded which). The chain recombines TRBV6-1 with TRBJ1-3; D may be TRBD1 (5 bases). The CDR3 coding sequence is TGTGCCAGCAGCCGCAAGGGACCTCTATCTGGAAACACCATATATTTT. This sequence encodes CASSRKGPLSGNTIYF.